Listed below are T cell receptor beta chains from one sample, sequenced in a study of spatial heterogeneity in lung cancer. TCRdb called the 5' RACE reads again in MiXCR, with one record for every CDR3 protein. The profile shows roughly 9,300 distinct CDR3 sequences, over 6% of them singletons. Sequenced material: normal lung tissue next to the tumor, taken at surgery. All receptors derive from a male donor with early-stage non-small cell lung cancer. CDR3s include the opening cysteine and the closing phenylalanine or tryptophan. D genes are given only for firm matches. Clone size is not always given. Where it is, it says once, few, many or a class for expanded clones.

many	TRBV27	.	TRBJ2-5	TGTGCCAGCAGTCTTATGGCGGGGAAAGAGACCCAGTACTTC	CASSLMAGKETQYF
many	TRBV29-1	.	TRBJ1-2	TGCAGCGTTGCCCCCTCGATTGGCTACACCTTC	CSVAPSIGYTF
many	TRBV27	.	TRBJ2-7	TGTGCCAGCAAGGCGAGGGACGGCTTCTCCTACGAGCAGTACTTC	CASKARDGFSYEQYF
many	TRBV20-1	.	TRBJ2-1	TGCAGTGCTAGCCAAGTTCCTAGCTCCTACAATGAGCAGTTCTTC	CSASQVPSSYNEQFF
many	TRBV27	TRBD2	TRBJ2-4	TGTGCCAGCAGTTTTGGTGAGCGGGGAAACATTCAGTACTTC	CASSFGERGNIQYF
many	TRBV29-1	TRBD2	TRBJ2-3	TGCAGCGTTTCCGGGACTAGCGGGGGGGCCAGAACAGATACGCAGTATTTT	CSVSGTSGGARTDTQYF
medium-sized	TRBV7-2	TRBD2	TRBJ2-1	TGTGCCAGCAGCCGGACTAGCGGTCCCTACAATGAGCAGTTCTTC	CASSRTSGPYNEQFF
many	TRBV27	.	TRBJ1-1	TGTGCCAGCAGGAATTCCGCGTCGCCTGAAGCTTTCTTT	CASRNSASPEAFF
few	TRBV10-2	TRBD1	TRBJ2-7	TGCGCCAGCAGTGAGAGAGGCGGACAGGGCTTTGGCGAGCAGTACTTC	CASSERGGQGFGEQYF
many	TRBV20-1	.	TRBJ2-7	TGCAGTGCTACTCCCCTGCGGGCCATCTCCTACGAGCAGTACTTC	CSATPLRAISYEQYF
many	TRBV27	TRBD1	TRBJ1-2	TGTGCCACCCGACAGGGGACCCCCCTTAACTATGGCTACACCTTC	CATRQGTPLNYGYTF
many	TRBV7-8	.	TRBJ2-5	TGTGCCAGCAGCAACATACAGGGTAGAGAGACCCAGTACTTC	CASSNIQGRETQYF
medium-sized	TRBV12-3/TRBV12-4	.	TRBJ1-4	TGTGCCAGTACGGACACTAATAATGAAAAACTGTTTTTT	CASTDTNNEKLFF
large	TRBV7-2	TRBD2	TRBJ2-7	TGTGCCAGCAGCCCAAGACTAGCGGGAGCCGAGCAGTACTTC	CASSPRLAGAEQYF
.	TRBV30	TRBD1	TRBJ2-7	TGTGCCTGGAGTCAGGGGGATATCTACGAGCAGTACTTC	CAWSQGDIYEQYF
many	TRBV27	TRBD2	TRBJ2-2	TGTGCCAGCAGTCGTGAACTAGCGGGGGGGCCCTCCGGGGAGCTGTTTTTT	CASSRELAGGPSGELFF
many	TRBV2	.	TRBJ1-2	TGTGCCAGCAGTGAACGGCAAGTCTATGGCTACACCTTC	CASSERQVYGYTF
medium-sized	TRBV29-1	.	TRBJ1-1	TGCAGCGTTCACTTGAACACTGAAGCTTTCTTT	CSVHLNTEAFF
many	TRBV4-3	.	TRBJ1-2	TGCGCCAGCAGCCAAGATTCATTAGGGATGGACTATGGCTACACCTTC	CASSQDSLGMDYGYTF
many	TRBV5-1	TRBD1	TRBJ2-2	TGCGCCAGCAAACCCGGGACAGGGAACCCCGGGGAGCTGTTTTTT	CASKPGTGNPGELFF
many	TRBV20-1	.	TRBJ2-7	TGCAGTGCTAGAGACTCCGTCCAGGACTACGAGCAGTACTTC	CSARDSVQDYEQYF
few	TRBV4-3	.	TRBJ2-1	TGCGCCAGCAGGGACGCGGGCGGGATTAATGAGCAGTTCTTC	CASRDAGGINEQFF
many	TRBV19	.	TRBJ1-2	TGTGCCAGTAGTATCTACAGTGGGGGGCAAGCTAACTATGGCTACACCTTC	CASSIYSGGQANYGYTF
many	TRBV5-6	TRBD1	TRBJ1-2	TGTGCCAGCAGCTTGGGGGACAGGGAAGGCTATGGCTACACCTTC	CASSLGDREGYGYTF
few	TRBV7-2	TRBD1	TRBJ2-1	TGTGCCAGCAGCCAGAGACAGGGGGAGGATGAGCAGTTCTTC	CASSQRQGEDEQFF
few	TRBV7-6	.	TRBJ2-2	TGTGCCAGCAGCCTCCGACCGGGACAGAACACCGGGGAGCTGTTTTTT	CASSLRPGQNTGELFF
many	TRBV5-1	.	TRBJ2-7	TGCGCCAGCAGCTCGCTTACCTCCTCCTACGAGCAGTACTTC	CASSSLTSSYEQYF
many	TRBV20-1	.	TRBJ1-2	TGCAGTGCTAGTCTTGGTATCGGGAGTTGGACGTATGGCTACACCTTC	CSASLGIGSWTYGYTF
many	TRBV16	.	TRBJ1-1	TGTGCCAGCACCGCGGTGGGTGAAGCTTTCTTT	CASTAVGEAFF
many	TRBV5-1	TRBD2	TRBJ2-7	TGCGCCAGCAGCTTGGAGCGGGGGACTACGGCCTACGAGCAGTACTTC	CASSLERGTTAYEQYF
many	TRBV7-2	.	TRBJ2-7	TGTGCCAGCAGCTTAGCTAGAGCAAACTACGAGCAGTACTTC	CASSLARANYEQYF
.	TRBV3-1	.	TRBJ1-2	TGTGCCAGCAGCCAGGAACTTTTTCATGGCTACACCTTC	CASSQELFHGYTF
many	TRBV27	.	TRBJ1-4	TGTGCCAGCAGTTTACTCGCACAGGCCCCTAATGAAAAACTGTTTTTT	CASSLLAQAPNEKLFF
many	TRBV25-1	.	TRBJ1-1	TGTGCCAGCAGTAAGGTGGGCATGAACACTGAAGCTTTCTTT	CASSKVGMNTEAFF
many	TRBV20-1	TRBD1	TRBJ2-1	TGCAGTGCTTCCCGACAGGGCTGGCCGGTCAATGAGCAGTTCTTC	CSASRQGWPVNEQFF
many	TRBV29-1	.	TRBJ1-3	TGCAGCGTTGGATCGGGGGTCGGAAACACCATATATTTT	CSVGSGVGNTIYF
many	TRBV20-1	TRBD1	TRBJ2-3	TGCAGTGCTAGGGGGACAGAGACTAGCACAGATACGCAGTATTTT	CSARGTETSTDTQYF
many	TRBV9	.	TRBJ2-1	TGTGCCAGCAGCGTAGGATCCTACAATGAGCAGTTCTTC	CASSVGSYNEQFF
many	TRBV20-1	.	TRBJ2-1	TGCAGTGCCTTAAAGACTAGTGTAAATGAGCAGTTCTTC	CSALKTSVNEQFF
many	TRBV7-2	.	TRBJ2-3	TGTGCCAGCAGCCGACGGCAGGGAATAGAAGATACGCAGTATTTT	CASSRRQGIEDTQYF
many	TRBV18	.	TRBJ2-5	TGTGCCAGCTCACCACCGAACAGCCAAGAGACCCAGTACTTC	CASSPPNSQETQYF
many	TRBV30	TRBD2	TRBJ2-1	TGTGCCTGGAAACCTCCCGGGAGGGGCAACAATGAGCAGTTCTTC	CAWKPPGRGNNEQFF
many	TRBV21-1	.	TRBJ2-3	TGTGCCAGCAGCCCCCCACCCCCTAGCACAGATACGCAGTATTTT	CASSPPPPSTDTQYF
many	TRBV7-2	TRBD2	TRBJ2-7	TGTGCCAGCAGCTTAGAGAAAGCGGGAGTAAACGAGCAGTACTTC	CASSLEKAGVNEQYF
many	TRBV18	.	TRBJ2-7	TGTGCCAGCTCACCCGGGACTGCCGTTTTGAACGAGCAGTACTTC	CASSPGTAVLNEQYF
.	TRBV7-9	.	TRBJ2-7	TGTGCCAGCAGCCTCACACAGGACTCCTACGAGCAGTACTTC	CASSLTQDSYEQYF